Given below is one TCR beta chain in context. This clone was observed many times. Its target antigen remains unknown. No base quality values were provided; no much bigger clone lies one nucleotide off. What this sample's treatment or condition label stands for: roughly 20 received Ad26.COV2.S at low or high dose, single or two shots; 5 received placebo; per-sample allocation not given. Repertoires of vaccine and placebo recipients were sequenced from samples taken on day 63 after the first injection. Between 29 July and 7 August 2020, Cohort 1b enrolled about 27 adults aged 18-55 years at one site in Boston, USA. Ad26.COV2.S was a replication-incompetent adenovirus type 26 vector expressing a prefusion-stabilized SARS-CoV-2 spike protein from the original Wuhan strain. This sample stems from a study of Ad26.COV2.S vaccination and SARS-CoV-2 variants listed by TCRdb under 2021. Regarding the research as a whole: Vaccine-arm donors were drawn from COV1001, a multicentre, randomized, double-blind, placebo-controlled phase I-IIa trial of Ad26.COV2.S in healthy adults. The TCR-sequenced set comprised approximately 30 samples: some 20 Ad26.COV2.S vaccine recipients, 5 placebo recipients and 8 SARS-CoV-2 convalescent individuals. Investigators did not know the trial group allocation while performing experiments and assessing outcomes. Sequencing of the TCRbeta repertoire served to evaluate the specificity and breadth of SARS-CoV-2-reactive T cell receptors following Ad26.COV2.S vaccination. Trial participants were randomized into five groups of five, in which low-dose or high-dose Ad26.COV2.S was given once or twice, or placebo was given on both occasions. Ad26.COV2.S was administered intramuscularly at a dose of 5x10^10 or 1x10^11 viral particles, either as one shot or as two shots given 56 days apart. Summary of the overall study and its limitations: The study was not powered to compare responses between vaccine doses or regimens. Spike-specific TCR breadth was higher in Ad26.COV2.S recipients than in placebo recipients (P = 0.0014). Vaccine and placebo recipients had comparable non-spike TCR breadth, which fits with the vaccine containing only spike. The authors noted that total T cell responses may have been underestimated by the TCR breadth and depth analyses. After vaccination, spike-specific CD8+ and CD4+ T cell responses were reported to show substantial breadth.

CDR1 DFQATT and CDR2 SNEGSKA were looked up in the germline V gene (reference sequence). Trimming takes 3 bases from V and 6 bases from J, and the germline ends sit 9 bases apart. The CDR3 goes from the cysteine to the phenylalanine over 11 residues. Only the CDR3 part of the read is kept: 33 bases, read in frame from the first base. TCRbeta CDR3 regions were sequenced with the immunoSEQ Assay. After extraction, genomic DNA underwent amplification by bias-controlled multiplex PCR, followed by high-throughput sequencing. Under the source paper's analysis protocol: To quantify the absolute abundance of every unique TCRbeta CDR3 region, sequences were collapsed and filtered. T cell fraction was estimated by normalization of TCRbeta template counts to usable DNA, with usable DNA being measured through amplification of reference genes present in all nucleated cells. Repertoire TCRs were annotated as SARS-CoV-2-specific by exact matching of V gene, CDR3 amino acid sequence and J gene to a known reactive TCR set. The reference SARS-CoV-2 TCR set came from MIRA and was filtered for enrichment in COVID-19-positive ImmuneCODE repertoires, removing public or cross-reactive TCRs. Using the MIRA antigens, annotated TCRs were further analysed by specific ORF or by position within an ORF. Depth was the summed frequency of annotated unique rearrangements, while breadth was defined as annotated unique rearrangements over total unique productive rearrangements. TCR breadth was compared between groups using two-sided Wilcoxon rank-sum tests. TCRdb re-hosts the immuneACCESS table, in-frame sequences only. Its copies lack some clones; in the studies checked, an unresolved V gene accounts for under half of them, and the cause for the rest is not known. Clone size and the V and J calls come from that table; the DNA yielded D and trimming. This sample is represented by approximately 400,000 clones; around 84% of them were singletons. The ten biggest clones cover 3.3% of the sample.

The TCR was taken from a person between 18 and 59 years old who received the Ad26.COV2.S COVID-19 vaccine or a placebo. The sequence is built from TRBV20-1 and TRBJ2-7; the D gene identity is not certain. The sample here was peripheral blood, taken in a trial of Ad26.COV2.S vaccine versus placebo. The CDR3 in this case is CSASLVPEQYF. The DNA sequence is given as TGCAGTGCTAGTTTAGTGCCCGAGCAGTACTTC.